This T cell receptor (beta chain) was recovered during a study of shared clonotypes between healthy human individuals. Trimming removed 7 bases from V and 1 base from J, with 10 bases in between. In germline, CDR1 is MDHEN, CDR2 SYDVKM. The CDR3 has 13 amino acids. Regarding the study as a whole: Genetic and exposure-history diversity was limited by the small donor number. Only blood samples were collected, and tissue repertoires likely differ.

A note on this clone: Its antigen is not identified.

Investigators spread the genomic DNA of each subset evenly over several immunoSEQ plates. Sequencing of unsorted PBMC DNA was carried out using ten immunoSEQ deep assay plates. The assay was immunoSEQ multiplex PCR, and TCRdb's table has in-frame clones only and misses some. Of more than 450,000 clones in the sample, more than 65% were seen once. Material: PBMCs. The V gene is TRBV28, the J gene TRBJ1-1; tentative D call: TRBD1 (5 bases). This TCR was sampled from a woman aged 35 to 49 in good health. Some clones in this sample may be carry-over from other donors' samples. This CDR3 is CASKGRANTEAFF. The CDR3 DNA sequence: TGTGCCAGCAAAGGCAGGGCGAACACTGAAGCTTTCTTT.